This TCR beta chain was recorded in a study of Ad26.COV2.S vaccination and SARS-CoV-2 variants. This clone was detected only a few times. Data came from immunoSEQ multiplex PCR; TCRdb stores just in-frame clones and leaves some out. There are some 450,000 clones in the sample; 80% to 95% occur only once, and less than 4.5% lies in the top ten. The V gene lost 1 base and the J gene lost 2 bases, with 15 bases spanning the gap. CDR3 length equals 16 residues. From germline, CDR1 is SGHVS and CDR2 FQNEAQ. Treatment in this sample: 19 received Ad26.COV2.S at low or high dose, single or two shots; 5 received placebo; per-sample allocation not given. It was on day 63 after the first vaccine or placebo injection that samples were taken. An adult of 18-55 years in Boston served as donor.

Sequenced material: peripheral blood, taken in a trial of Ad26.COV2.S vaccine versus placebo. This chain connects TRBV7-8 to TRBJ2-7, with D maybe TRBD2 (5 bases). This sequence was found in a person between 18 and 65 years old who received the Ad26.COV2.S COVID-19 vaccine or a placebo. This CDR3 is CASSLGSMTTAYEQYF. The CDR3 nucleotides read TGTGCCAGCAGCTTAGGATCGATGACTACCGCCTACGAGCAGTACTTC.